Listed below are T cell receptor beta chains from one sample, sequenced in a study of T cell responses to AZD1222 COVID-19 vaccine. Here immunoSEQ multiplex PCR was the method, and the copy in TCRdb shows in-frame clones only, minus some. Of about 76,000 clones detected, around 90% appear once; the ten largest clones hold 4.2%. The source material was peripheral blood, sampled on day 0 of AZD1222 vaccination. The receptors were sampled from an adult in good health. The CDR3 runs from the conserved cysteine through the conserved F or W. The order of the fields is D gene, clone size, V gene, J gene, CDR3 DNA, CDR3 protein. A D gene is named only where the DNA matches it firmly. Size values are once, few and many counts, or a class for expanded clones, and some rows have none.

d_gene: NA; abundance: NA; v_gene: TRBV5-4; j_gene: TRBJ2-1; CDR3nt: TGTGCCAGCAGCCTAAGGCGACTAGGGGTCGGGAATGAGCAGTTCTTC; CDR3aa: CASSLRRLGVGNEQFF
d_gene: TRBD1; abundance: NA; v_gene: TRBV5-1; j_gene: TRBJ2-7; CDR3nt: TGCGCCAGCAGCTTGGCACCTACAGGGGGCGCTTACGAGCAGTACTTC; CDR3aa: CASSLAPTGGAYEQYF
d_gene: NA; abundance: NA; v_gene: TRBV5-1; j_gene: TRBJ2-1; CDR3nt: TGCGCCAGCAGCTTGGGGGTGGAGGTGCAGTTCTTC; CDR3aa: CASSLGVEVQFF
d_gene: NA; abundance: NA; v_gene: TRBV3-1/TRBV3-2; j_gene: TRBJ2-3; CDR3nt: TGTGCCAGCAGCCAAGATCGGACCCATACGCAGTATTTT; CDR3aa: CASSQDRTHTQYF
d_gene: NA; abundance: NA; v_gene: TRBV4-1; j_gene: TRBJ2-7; CDR3nt: TGCGCCAGCAGCCAAGACCACTTGACAGATACCTACGAGCAGTACTTC; CDR3aa: CASSQDHLTDTYEQYF
d_gene: NA; abundance: NA; v_gene: TRBV7-9; j_gene: TRBJ1-3; CDR3nt: TGTGCCAGCAGTAGAGGGGTGAACACCATATATTTT; CDR3aa: CASSRGVNTIYF
d_gene: NA; abundance: NA; v_gene: TRBV6-5; j_gene: TRBJ1-1; CDR3nt: TGTGCCAGCGGGGGAGGGAAAACTGAAGCTTTCTTT; CDR3aa: CASGGGKTEAFF
d_gene: NA; abundance: NA; v_gene: TRBV11-2; j_gene: TRBJ2-2; CDR3nt: TGTGCCAGCAGCGTCCTCCAGGGGACCGGGGAGCTGTTTTTT; CDR3aa: CASSVLQGTGELFF
d_gene: TRBD2; abundance: many; v_gene: TRBV2; j_gene: TRBJ2-7; CDR3nt: TGTGCCAGCATAGGCCTAGCGGGGGGTTTCTACGAGCAGTACTTC; CDR3aa: CASIGLAGGFYEQYF
d_gene: NA; abundance: NA; v_gene: TRBV19; j_gene: TRBJ1-1; CDR3nt: TGTGCCAGTAGTAATCCGGCAGAGAACACTGAAGCTTTCTTT; CDR3aa: CASSNPAENTEAFF
d_gene: TRBD1; abundance: NA; v_gene: TRBV4-1; j_gene: TRBJ1-3; CDR3nt: TGCGCCAGCAGCCACAGGGACAGTTCCTCGAGCTCTGGAAACACCATATATTTT; CDR3aa: CASSHRDSSSSSGNTIYF
d_gene: NA; abundance: NA; v_gene: TRBV5-4; j_gene: TRBJ1-2; CDR3nt: TGTGCCAGCAGCTTGGCAGCAATCTATGGCTACACCTTC; CDR3aa: CASSLAAIYGYTF
d_gene: TRBD1; abundance: few; v_gene: TRBV24-1; j_gene: TRBJ1-1; CDR3nt: TGTGCCACCAGTAGCAGGGGGATGAACACTGAAGCTTTCTTT; CDR3aa: CATSSRGMNTEAFF
d_gene: NA; abundance: once; v_gene: TRBV9; j_gene: TRBJ1-6; CDR3nt: TGTGCCAGCAGCGATTGGGACATAAATTCACCCCTCCACTTT; CDR3aa: CASSDWDINSPLHF
d_gene: NA; abundance: NA; v_gene: TRBV7-3; j_gene: TRBJ2-7; CDR3nt: TGTGCCAGCAGCCGGGAGAGTCGGTACGAGCAGTACTTC; CDR3aa: CASSRESRYEQYF
d_gene: NA; abundance: once; v_gene: TRBV4-3; j_gene: TRBJ2-1; CDR3nt: TGCGCCAGCAGCCAGGAAAGGACAGCCTGGTACAATGAGCAGTTCTTC; CDR3aa: CASSQERTAWYNEQFF
d_gene: NA; abundance: NA; v_gene: TRBV19; j_gene: TRBJ1-2; CDR3nt: TGTGCCAGTAGTCCGCCGGGGAACTATGGCTACACCTTC; CDR3aa: CASSPPGNYGYTF
d_gene: NA; abundance: NA; v_gene: TRBV11-3; j_gene: TRBJ2-7; CDR3nt: TGTGCCAGCAGCTTAGCCCCCAGGGACGGGTACGAGCAGTACTTC; CDR3aa: CASSLAPRDGYEQYF
d_gene: NA; abundance: NA; v_gene: TRBV7-9; j_gene: TRBJ2-5; CDR3nt: TGTGCCAGCAGCTTAGAAGAAGAGACCCAGTACTTC; CDR3aa: CASSLEEETQYF
d_gene: TRBD2; abundance: NA; v_gene: TRBV5-6; j_gene: TRBJ2-7; CDR3nt: TGTGCCAGCAGCCCGCCGGCTAGCGGGATCTACGAGCAGTACTTC; CDR3aa: CASSPPASGIYEQYF
d_gene: NA; abundance: NA; v_gene: TRBV12-3/TRBV12-4; j_gene: TRBJ2-3; CDR3nt: TGTGCCAGCAGTTTTGGCACTCCACGATTTCAGTATTTT; CDR3aa: CASSFGTPRFQYF
d_gene: NA; abundance: NA; v_gene: TRBV6-5; j_gene: TRBJ2-1; CDR3nt: TGTGCCAGCACTAAATGGGGGGGCACCTACAATGAGCAGTTCTTC; CDR3aa: CASTKWGGTYNEQFF
d_gene: TRBD1; abundance: NA; v_gene: TRBV29-1; j_gene: TRBJ1-2; CDR3nt: TGCAGCGTTGAAGGAGTGAGGGGACAGGGACCCGGTGGCTACACCTTC; CDR3aa: CSVEGVRGQGPGGYTF
d_gene: NA; abundance: NA; v_gene: TRBV5-1; j_gene: TRBJ2-3; CDR3nt: TGCGCCAGCAGCTTGGCACTTAATTGGATAAAAGCCACAGATACGCAGTATTTT; CDR3aa: CASSLALNWIKATDTQYF
d_gene: NA; abundance: NA; v_gene: TRBV7-3; j_gene: TRBJ2-3; CDR3nt: TGTGCCAGCAGTCTGACTAGTATAGATACGCAGTATTTT; CDR3aa: CASSLTSIDTQYF
d_gene: NA; abundance: NA; v_gene: TRBV2; j_gene: TRBJ2-7; CDR3nt: TGTGCCAGCAGTGACACGTACGAGCAGTACTTC; CDR3aa: CASSDTYEQYF
d_gene: NA; abundance: NA; v_gene: TRBV4-3; j_gene: TRBJ2-3; CDR3nt: TGCGCCAGCAGCCAAGTTGGGGGCCCTGTCTATACGCAGTATTTT; CDR3aa: CASSQVGGPVYTQYF
d_gene: NA; abundance: NA; v_gene: TRBV19; j_gene: TRBJ2-7; CDR3nt: TGTGCCAGTAGTACACATGGAATTAGCTCCTACGAGCAGTACTTC; CDR3aa: CASSTHGISSYEQYF
d_gene: NA; abundance: NA; v_gene: TRBV27; j_gene: TRBJ2-2; CDR3nt: TGTGCCAGCAGTGTTTCCCACACCGGGGAGCTGTTTTTT; CDR3aa: CASSVSHTGELFF
d_gene: TRBD1; abundance: NA; v_gene: TRBV7-9; j_gene: TRBJ1-1; CDR3nt: TGTGCCAGCAGCGTTTGGGACAGGGTCACTGAAGCTTTCTTT; CDR3aa: CASSVWDRVTEAFF
d_gene: TRBD2; abundance: NA; v_gene: TRBV12-5; j_gene: TRBJ2-7; CDR3nt: TGTGCTAGTGGTTTGGCCGGGAGGACGAACGAGCAGTACTTC; CDR3aa: CASGLAGRTNEQYF
d_gene: TRBD1; abundance: few; v_gene: TRBV4-2; j_gene: TRBJ1-1; CDR3nt: TGTGCCAGCAGCCAGCAGACAGGGGGCCTTGCTGAAGCTTTCTTT; CDR3aa: CASSQQTGGLAEAFF
d_gene: NA; abundance: NA; v_gene: TRBV6-5; j_gene: TRBJ1-1; CDR3nt: TGTGCCAGCAGTCGTTCCAGGCATGGGGAAGCTTTCTTT; CDR3aa: CASSRSRHGEAFF
d_gene: NA; abundance: NA; v_gene: TRBV6-5; j_gene: TRBJ1-1; CDR3nt: TGTGCCAGCAGTTATGGGACTCGCACTGAAGCTTTCTTT; CDR3aa: CASSYGTRTEAFF
d_gene: NA; abundance: NA; v_gene: TRBV11-2; j_gene: TRBJ1-1; CDR3nt: TGTGCCAGCAGCATAACAGGGTACACTGAAGCTTTCTTT; CDR3aa: CASSITGYTEAFF
d_gene: NA; abundance: NA; v_gene: TRBV7-6; j_gene: TRBJ2-5; CDR3nt: TGTGCCAGCAGCTCCCTTCCGAACCCAGAAGAGACCCAGTACTTC; CDR3aa: CASSSLPNPEETQYF
d_gene: NA; abundance: NA; v_gene: TRBV6-6; j_gene: TRBJ1-1; CDR3nt: TGTGCCAGCAGACAGGAGTCCGCCCCTGAAGCTTTCTTT; CDR3aa: CASRQESAPEAFF
d_gene: NA; abundance: NA; v_gene: TRBV5-1; j_gene: TRBJ2-3; CDR3nt: TGCGCCAGCAGCTTGGGGCGTCCAGGGGGCACAGATACGCAGTATTTT; CDR3aa: CASSLGRPGGTDTQYF
d_gene: NA; abundance: NA; v_gene: TRBV2; j_gene: TRBJ1-4; CDR3nt: TGTGCCAGCAGTGGACAACAGGTGGCTAATGAAAAACTGTTTTTT; CDR3aa: CASSGQQVANEKLFF
d_gene: NA; abundance: NA; v_gene: TRBV5-5; j_gene: TRBJ2-7; CDR3nt: TGTGCCAGCAGCTTGCGACCAGGGAGGTACGAGCAGTACTTC; CDR3aa: CASSLRPGRYEQYF
d_gene: NA; abundance: NA; v_gene: TRBV3-1/TRBV3-2; j_gene: TRBJ1-5; CDR3nt: TGTGCCAGCAGCCAAAGGGATAGCAATCAGCCCCAGCATTTT; CDR3aa: CASSQRDSNQPQHF
d_gene: NA; abundance: NA; v_gene: TRBV4-3; j_gene: TRBJ2-1; CDR3nt: TGCGCCAGCAGCCAAGATTGGGGGGCAAGCTCCTACAATGAGCAGTTCTTC; CDR3aa: CASSQDWGASSYNEQFF
d_gene: TRBD1; abundance: NA; v_gene: TRBV6-2/TRBV6-3; j_gene: TRBJ1-2; CDR3nt: TGTGCCAGCAGTTACCTCGGAGACAGGGTGGGTGGCTACACCTTC; CDR3aa: CASSYLGDRVGGYTF